This entry features one TCR beta chain sequence. Its antigen is still unknown. This may stem from a read error, because a much larger clone lies one nucleotide away. Three rounds of nested PCR, following a modified ARM-PCR protocol, produced the TCRbeta library. TCRdb passed the multiplex PCR reads through MiXCR, listing each CDR3 protein once. Of 200,000 to 250,000 distinct CDR3 sequences listed, 70% to 75% are singletons. This sample was included in a study of tumor and adjacent non-tumor tissue in lung cancer. Overall study context: The patients, roughly 10 men and 4 or 5 women, were roughly 30 to 76 with stage I to III disease. Some 3.9 million productive TCRbeta reads were obtained per sample on average.

The germline V gene has CDR1 LGHNA and CDR2 YSLEER. The CDR3 runs 14 residues. RNA was extracted from bulk tissue without any cell sorting. Chemotherapy-naive patients with new lung cancer underwent thoracic surgery in China, August–late 2014. Whole-study findings and limits: Tumor TCR diversity, when higher, was linked to shorter survival.

This TCR was recovered from a man aged 60-69 years with non-small cell lung cancer. Sequences were obtained from lung tumor tissue. The V gene is TRBV4-3, the J gene TRBJ2-2, with TRBD2 matching 8 bases. The CDR3 sequence: CTSRREGNTGELFF. CDR3 sequence (DNA): TGCACCAGCCGCCGGGAGGGTAACACCGGGGAGCTGTTTTTT.